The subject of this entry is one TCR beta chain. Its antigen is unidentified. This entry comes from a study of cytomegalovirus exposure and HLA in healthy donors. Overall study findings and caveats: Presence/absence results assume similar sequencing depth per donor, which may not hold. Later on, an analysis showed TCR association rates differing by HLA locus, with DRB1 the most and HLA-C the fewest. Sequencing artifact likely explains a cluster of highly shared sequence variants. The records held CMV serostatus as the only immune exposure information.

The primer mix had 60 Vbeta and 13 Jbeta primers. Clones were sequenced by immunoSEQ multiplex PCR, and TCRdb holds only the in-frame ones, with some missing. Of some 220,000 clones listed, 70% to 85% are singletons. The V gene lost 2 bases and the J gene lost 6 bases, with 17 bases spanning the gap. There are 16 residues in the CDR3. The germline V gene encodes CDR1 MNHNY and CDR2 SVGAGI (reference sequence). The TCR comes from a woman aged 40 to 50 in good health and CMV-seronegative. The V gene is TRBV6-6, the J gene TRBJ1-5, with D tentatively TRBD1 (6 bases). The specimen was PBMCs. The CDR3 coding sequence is TGTGCCAGCAGTTACGGACAGACTGGTTTCTTTCAGCCCCAGCATTTT. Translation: CASSYGQTGFFQPQHF.